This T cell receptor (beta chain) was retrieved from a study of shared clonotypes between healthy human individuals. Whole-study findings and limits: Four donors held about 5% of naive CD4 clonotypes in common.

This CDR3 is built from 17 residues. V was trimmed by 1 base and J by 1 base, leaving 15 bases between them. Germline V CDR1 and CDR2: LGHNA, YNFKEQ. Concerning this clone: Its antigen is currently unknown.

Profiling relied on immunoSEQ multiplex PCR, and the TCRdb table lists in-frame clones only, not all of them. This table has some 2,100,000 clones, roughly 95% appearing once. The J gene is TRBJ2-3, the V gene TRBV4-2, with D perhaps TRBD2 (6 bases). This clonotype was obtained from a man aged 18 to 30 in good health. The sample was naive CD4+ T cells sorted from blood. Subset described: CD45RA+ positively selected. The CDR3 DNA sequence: TGTGCCAGCAGCCAAGGGGCTAGCGCAATTGGCACAGATACGCAGTATTTT. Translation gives CASSQGASAIGTDTQYF.